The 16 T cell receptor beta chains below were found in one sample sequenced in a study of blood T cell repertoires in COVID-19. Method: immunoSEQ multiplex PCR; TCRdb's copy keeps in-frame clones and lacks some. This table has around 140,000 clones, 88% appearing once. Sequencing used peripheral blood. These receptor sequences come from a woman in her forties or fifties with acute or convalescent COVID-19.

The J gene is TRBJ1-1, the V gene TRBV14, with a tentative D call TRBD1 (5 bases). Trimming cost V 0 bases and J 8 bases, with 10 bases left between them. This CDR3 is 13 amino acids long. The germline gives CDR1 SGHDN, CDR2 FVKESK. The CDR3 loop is CASSQDGGSEAFF. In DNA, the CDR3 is TGTGCCAGCAGCCAAGATGGGGGGTCAGAAGCTTTCTTT. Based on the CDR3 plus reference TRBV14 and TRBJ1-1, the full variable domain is EAGVTQFPSHSVIEKGQTVTLRCDPISGHDNLYWYRRVMGKEIKFLLHFVKESKQDESGMPNNRFLAERTGGTYSTLKVQPAELEDSGVYFCASSQDGGSEAFFGQGTRLTVV.

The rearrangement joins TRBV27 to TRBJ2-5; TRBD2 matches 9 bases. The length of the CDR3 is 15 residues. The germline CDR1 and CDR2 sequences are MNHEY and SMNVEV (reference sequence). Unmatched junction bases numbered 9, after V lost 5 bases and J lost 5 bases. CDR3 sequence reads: CASSQLSGGWETQYF. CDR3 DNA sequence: TGTGCCAGCAGTCAACTAAGCGGGGGGTGGGAGACCCAGTACTTC.

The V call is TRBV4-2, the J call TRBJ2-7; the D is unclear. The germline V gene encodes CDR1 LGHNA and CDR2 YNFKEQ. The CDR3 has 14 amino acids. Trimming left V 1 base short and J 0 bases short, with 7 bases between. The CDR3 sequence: CASSQASGSYEQYF. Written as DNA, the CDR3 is TGTGCCAGCAGCCAAGCCTCGGGCTCCTACGAGCAGTACTTC.

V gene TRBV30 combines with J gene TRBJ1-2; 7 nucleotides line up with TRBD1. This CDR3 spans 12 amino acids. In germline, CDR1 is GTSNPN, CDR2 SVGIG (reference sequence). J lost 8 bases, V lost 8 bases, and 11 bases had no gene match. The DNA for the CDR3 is TGTGCCCGGGACAACAGGGGAGGCGGCTACACCTTC. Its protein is CARDNRGGGYTF.

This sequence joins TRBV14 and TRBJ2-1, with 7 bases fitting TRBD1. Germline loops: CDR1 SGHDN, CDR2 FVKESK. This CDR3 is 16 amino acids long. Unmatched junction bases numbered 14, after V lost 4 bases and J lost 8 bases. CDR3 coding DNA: TGTGCCAGCAGCCGCCGACAGGGCGACCTAGTCTATGAGCAGTTCTTC. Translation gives CASSRRQGDLVYEQFF.

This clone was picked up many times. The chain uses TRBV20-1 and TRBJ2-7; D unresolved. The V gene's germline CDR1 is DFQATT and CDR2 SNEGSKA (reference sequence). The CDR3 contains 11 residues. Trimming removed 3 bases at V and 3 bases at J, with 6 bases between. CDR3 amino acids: CSASRVYEQYF. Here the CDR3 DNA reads TGCAGTGCTAGCCGGGTCTACGAGCAGTACTTC.

For the CDR3, the DNA is TGTGCCAGCATGACCAGGGGTGATGGCTACACCTTC. It specifies CASMTRGDGYTF. The chain carries TRBV25-1 and TRBJ1-2, with D tentatively TRBD1 (6 bases). Trimming took 7 bases from V and 6 from J, leaving 12 bases between them. Germline CDR1 reads MGHDK; CDR2 reads SYGVNS. The CDR3 sequence is 12 residues long.

CDR3 in amino acids: CASSPQGTLILDGYTF. The CDR3 nucleotides are TGTGCCAGTAGTCCCCAGGGGACACTTATTCTCGATGGCTACACCTTC. The chain has TRBV19 and TRBJ1-2; perhaps TRBD1 as D (6 bases). CDR3 length equals 16 residues. With 5 bases removed from V and 6 bases from J, the gap between germline ends came to 22 bases. The germline V gene encodes CDR1 LNHDA and CDR2 SQIVND (reference sequence).

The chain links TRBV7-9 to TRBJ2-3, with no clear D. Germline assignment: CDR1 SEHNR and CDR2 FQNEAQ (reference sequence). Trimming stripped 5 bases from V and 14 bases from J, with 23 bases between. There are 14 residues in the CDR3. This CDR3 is CASSDLTSTLAPYF. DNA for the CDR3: TGTGCCAGCAGCGACCTCACCTCCACGTTAGCCCCGTATTTT.

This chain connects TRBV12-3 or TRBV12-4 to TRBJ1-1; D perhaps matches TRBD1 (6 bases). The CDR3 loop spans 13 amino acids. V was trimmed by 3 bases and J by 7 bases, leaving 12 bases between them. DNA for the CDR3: TGTGCCAGCAGTTTGAGGGACATATATGAAGCTTTCTTT. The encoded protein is CASSLRDIYEAFF.

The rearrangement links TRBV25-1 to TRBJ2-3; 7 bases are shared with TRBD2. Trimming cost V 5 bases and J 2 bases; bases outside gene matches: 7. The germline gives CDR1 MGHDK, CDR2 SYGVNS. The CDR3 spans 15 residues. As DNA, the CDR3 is TGTGCCAGCAGTACGAGCGGGGACTTCACAGATACGCAGTATTTT. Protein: CASSTSGDFTDTQYF.

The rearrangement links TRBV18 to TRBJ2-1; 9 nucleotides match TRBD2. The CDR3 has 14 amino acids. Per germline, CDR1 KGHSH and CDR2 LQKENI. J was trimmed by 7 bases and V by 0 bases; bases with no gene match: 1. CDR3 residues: CASSPPGLANEQFF. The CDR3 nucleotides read TGTGCCAGCTCACCACCAGGACTAGCGAATGAGCAGTTCTTC. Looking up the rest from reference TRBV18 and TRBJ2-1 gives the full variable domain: NAGVMQNPRHLVRRRGQEARLRCSPMKGHSHVYWYRQLPEEGLKFMVYLQKENIIDESGMPKERFSAEFPKEGPSILRIQQVVRGDSAAYFCASSPPGLANEQFFGPGTRLTVL.

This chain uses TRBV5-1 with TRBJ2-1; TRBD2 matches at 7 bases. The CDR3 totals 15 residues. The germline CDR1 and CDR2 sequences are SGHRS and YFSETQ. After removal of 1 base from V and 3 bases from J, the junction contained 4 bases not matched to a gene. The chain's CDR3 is CASSLLAENYNEQFF. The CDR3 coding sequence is TGCGCCAGCAGCTTGCTAGCGGAGAACTACAATGAGCAGTTCTTC.

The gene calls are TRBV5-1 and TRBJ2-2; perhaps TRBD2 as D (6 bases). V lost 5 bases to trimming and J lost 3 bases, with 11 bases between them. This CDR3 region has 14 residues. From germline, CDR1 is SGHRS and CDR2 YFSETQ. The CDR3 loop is CASRGDWDTGELFF. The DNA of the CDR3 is TGCGCCAGCAGGGGGGACTGGGACACCGGGGAGCTGTTTTTT.

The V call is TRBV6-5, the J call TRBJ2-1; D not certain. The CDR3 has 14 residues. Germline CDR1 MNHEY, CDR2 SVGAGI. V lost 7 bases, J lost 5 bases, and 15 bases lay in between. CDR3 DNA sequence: TGTGCCAGCAATTCAGCAGGCCCTAACAATGAGCAGTTCTTC. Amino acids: CASNSAGPNNEQFF.

The DNA for the CDR3 is TGTGCCAGCCGTTCATCAGGGCTCACCGGGGAGCTGTTTTTT. Encoded protein: CASRSSGLTGELFF. This sequence joins TRBV3-1 (or the pseudogene TRBV3-2) and TRBJ2-2, with D possibly TRBD1 on 5 matching bases. The germline V gene has CDR1 LGHDT and CDR2 YNNKEL (reference sequence). Trimming shortened V by 8 bases and J by 4 bases, and 14 bases separated the two germline ends. The CDR3 is made up of 14 amino acids.